This TCR beta chain was observed in a study of T cells in Graves' hyperthyroidism and ophthalmopathy. About the research overall: The initial diagnosis was the point when peripheral blood was collected, ahead of any treatment. Study findings and constraints: Ophthalmopathy was told apart from stable hyperthyroidism by a 13 V-J model.

Comments on this clonotype: Its antigen is still unknown.

CDR1 SEHNR and CDR2 FQNEAQ come from the germline V gene (reference sequence). Trimming removed 3 bases at V and 8 bases at J, with 16 bases between. The CDR3 contains 14 residues. From RNA transcripts, TCR beta CDR3 regions were amplified. The HTBI set primed first-round TCR CDR3 RT-PCR. TCRdb analysed the multiplex PCR reads with MiXCR anew, one entry per CDR3 protein. The sample records 450,000 to 650,000 distinct CDR3 sequences, approximately 15% being singletons. Patients having uncontrolled infection, another autoimmune disease, pregnancy or lactation were not included. This sequence was found in a woman aged 18-29 years with Graves' ophthalmopathy. This chain connects TRBV7-9 to TRBJ1-2, with D perhaps TRBD1 (6 bases). The sample comprised blood. CDR3 in DNA: TGTGCCAGCAGCTTTCCAACAGGGTCGCGAGGCTACACCTTC. It codes for CASSFPTGSRGYTF.